This TCR beta chain was identified in a study of human T cells and chemical hapten exposure. The sample's time point: patch test 2, 6 weeks after DPC sensitization. This sample's treatment: therapeutic diphenylcyclopropenone sensitization with weekly scalp DPC. Sample donors consisted of patients with alopecia, aged 18 to 70 years, who were suitable for DPC. Each CDR3 protein is one row after TCRdb ran MiXCR on the RACE reads. The table has roughly 380,000 distinct CDR3 sequences, around 6% seen once. Trimming pared 5 bases from V and 7 bases from J, leaving 18 bases between. CDR3 length: 16 residues. CDR1 KGHSH and CDR2 LQKENI come from the germline V gene. There are many counts of this clonotype.

The origin of this receptor is a woman aged 18 to 35 with alopecia areata. Some clones in this sample may be carry-over from other donors' samples. Sequencing was performed on whole blood, taken in connection with sensitization to the hapten diphenylcyclopropenone (DPC). This chain uses TRBV18 with TRBJ1-6; a possible D gene is TRBD1 (6 bases). The CDR3 loop is CASSARQVLENSPLHF. The DNA for the CDR3 is TGTGCCAGCTCAGCAAGACAGGTTTTGGAGAATTCACCCCTCCACTTT.